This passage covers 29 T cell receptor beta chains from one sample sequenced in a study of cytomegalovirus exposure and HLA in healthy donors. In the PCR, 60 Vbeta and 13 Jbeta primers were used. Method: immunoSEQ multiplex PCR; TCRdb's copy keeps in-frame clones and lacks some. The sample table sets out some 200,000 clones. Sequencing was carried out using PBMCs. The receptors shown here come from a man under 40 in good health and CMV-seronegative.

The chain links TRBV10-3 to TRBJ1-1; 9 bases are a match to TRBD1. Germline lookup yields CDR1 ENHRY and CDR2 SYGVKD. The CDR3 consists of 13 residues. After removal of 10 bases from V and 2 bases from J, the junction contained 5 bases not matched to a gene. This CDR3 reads CATRGQGNTEAFF. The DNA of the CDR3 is TGTGCCACCCGGGGACAGGGAAACACTGAAGCTTTCTTT.

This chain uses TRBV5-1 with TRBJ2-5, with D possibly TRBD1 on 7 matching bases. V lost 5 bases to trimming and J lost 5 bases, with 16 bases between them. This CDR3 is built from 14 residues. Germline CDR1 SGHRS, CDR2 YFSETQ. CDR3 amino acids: CASSRMPGGETQYF. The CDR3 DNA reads TGCGCCAGCAGTAGGATGCCAGGGGGGGAGACCCAGTACTTC.

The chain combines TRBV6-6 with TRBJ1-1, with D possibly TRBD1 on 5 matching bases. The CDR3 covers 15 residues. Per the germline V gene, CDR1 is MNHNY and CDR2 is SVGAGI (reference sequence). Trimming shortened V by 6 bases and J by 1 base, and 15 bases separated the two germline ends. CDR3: CASSHIQVGNTEAFF. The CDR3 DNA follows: TGTGCCAGCAGCCACATACAGGTCGGGAACACTGAAGCTTTCTTT.

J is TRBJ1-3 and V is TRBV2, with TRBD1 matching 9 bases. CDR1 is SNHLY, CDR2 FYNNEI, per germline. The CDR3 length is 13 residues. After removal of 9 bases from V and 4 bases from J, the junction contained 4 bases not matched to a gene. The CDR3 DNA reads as TGTGCCAGTAGGACAGGGGCAGGAAACACCATATATTTT. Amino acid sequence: CASRTGAGNTIYF.

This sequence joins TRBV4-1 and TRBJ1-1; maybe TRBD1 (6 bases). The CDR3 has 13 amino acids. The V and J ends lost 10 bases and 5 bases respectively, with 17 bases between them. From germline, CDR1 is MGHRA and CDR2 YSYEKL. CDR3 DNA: TGCGCCACGGCAACAGGGATAAAGACTGAAGCTTTCTTT. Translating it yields CATATGIKTEAFF.

The CDR3 DNA reads TGTGCCAGCAGCCCCCGACAGGGATTAGAGGCTTTCTTT. This gives the protein CASSPRQGLEAFF. The chain combines TRBV7-8 with TRBJ1-1; 7 nucleotides line up with TRBD1. V trimming: 5 bases; J trimming: 11 bases; junction bases outside the gene matches: 11. Germline V gene lookup returns CDR1 SGHVS and CDR2 FQNEAQ. The CDR3 contains 13 residues.

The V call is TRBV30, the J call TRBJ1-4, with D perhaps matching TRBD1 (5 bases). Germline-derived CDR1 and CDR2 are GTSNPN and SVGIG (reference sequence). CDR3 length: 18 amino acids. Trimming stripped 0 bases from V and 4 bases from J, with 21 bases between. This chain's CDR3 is CAWSVLYPPGLLNEKLFF. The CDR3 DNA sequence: TGTGCCTGGAGTGTACTTTACCCCCCGGGACTGCTTAATGAAAAACTGTTTTTT.

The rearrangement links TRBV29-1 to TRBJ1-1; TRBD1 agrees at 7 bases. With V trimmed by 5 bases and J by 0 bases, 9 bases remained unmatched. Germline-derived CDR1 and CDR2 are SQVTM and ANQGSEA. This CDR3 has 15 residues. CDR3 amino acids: CSVSTGVYMNTEAFF. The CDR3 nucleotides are TGCAGCGTTAGCACAGGGGTCTACATGAACACTGAAGCTTTCTTT. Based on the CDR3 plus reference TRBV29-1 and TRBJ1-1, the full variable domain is SAVISQKPSRDICQRGTSLTIQCQVDSQVTMMFWYRQQPGQSLTLIATANQGSEATYESGFVIDKFPISRPNLTFSTLTVSNMSPEDSSIYLCSVSTGVYMNTEAFFGQGTRLTVV.

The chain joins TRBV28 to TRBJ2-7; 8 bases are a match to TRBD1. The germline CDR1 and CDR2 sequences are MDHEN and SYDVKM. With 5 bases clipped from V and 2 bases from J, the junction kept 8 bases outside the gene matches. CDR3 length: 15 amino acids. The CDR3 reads CASSVTTGATYEQYF. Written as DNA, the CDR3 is TGTGCCAGCAGTGTAACGACAGGGGCGACCTACGAGCAGTACTTC.

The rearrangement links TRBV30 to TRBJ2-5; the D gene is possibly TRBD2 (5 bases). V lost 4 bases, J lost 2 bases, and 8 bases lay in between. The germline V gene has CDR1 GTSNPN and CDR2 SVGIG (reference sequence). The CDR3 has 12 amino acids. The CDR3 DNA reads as TGTGCCTGGACCCGGGGTCAAGAGACCCAGTACTTC. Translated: CAWTRGQETQYF.

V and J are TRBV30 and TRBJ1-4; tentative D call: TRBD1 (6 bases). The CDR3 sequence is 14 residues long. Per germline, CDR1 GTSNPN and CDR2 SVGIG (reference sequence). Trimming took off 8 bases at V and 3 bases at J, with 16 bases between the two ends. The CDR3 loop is CALGRGGSNEKLFF. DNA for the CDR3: TGTGCCCTGGGCCGAGGGGGTTCTAATGAAAAACTGTTTTTT. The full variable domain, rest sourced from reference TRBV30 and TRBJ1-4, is SQTIHQWPATLVQPVGSPLSLECTVEGTSNPNLYWYRQAAGRGLQLLFYSVGIGQISSEVPQNLSASRPQDRQFILSSKKLLLSDSGFYLCALGRGGSNEKLFFGSGTQLSVL.

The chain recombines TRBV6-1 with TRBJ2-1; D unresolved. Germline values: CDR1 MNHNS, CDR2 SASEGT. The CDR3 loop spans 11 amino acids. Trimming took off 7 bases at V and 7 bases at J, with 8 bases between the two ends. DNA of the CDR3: TGTGCCAGCATGACTGGGAATGAGCAGTTCTTC. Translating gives CASMTGNEQFF.

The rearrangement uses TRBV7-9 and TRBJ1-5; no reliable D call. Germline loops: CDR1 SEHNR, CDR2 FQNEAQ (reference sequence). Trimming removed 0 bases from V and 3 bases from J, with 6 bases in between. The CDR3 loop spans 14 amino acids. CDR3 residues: CASSLAQSNQPQHF. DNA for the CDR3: TGTGCCAGCAGCTTAGCACAGTCCAATCAGCCCCAGCATTTT. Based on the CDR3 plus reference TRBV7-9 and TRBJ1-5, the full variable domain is DTGVSQNPRHKITKRGQNVTFRCDPISEHNRLYWYRQTLGQGPEFLTYFQNEAQLEKSRLLSDRFSAERPKGSFSTLEIQRTEQGDSAMYLCASSLAQSNQPQHFGDGTRLSIL.

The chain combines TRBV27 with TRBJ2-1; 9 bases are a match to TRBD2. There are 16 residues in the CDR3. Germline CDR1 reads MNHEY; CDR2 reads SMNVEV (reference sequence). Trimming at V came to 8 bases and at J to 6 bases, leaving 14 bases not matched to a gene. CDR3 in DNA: TGTGCCAGCCAGCCCTATAGCGGGAGCGTTTTCAATGAGCAGTTCTTC. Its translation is CASQPYSGSVFNEQFF.

The DNA for the CDR3 is TGTGCCAGCAGCACCGGGACAGGCTTCAATGAGCAGTTCTTC. Residues: CASSTGTGFNEQFF. V gene TRBV6-5 combines with J gene TRBJ2-1, with 8 nucleotides matching TRBD1. The length of the CDR3 is 14 residues. The V and J ends lost 6 bases and 6 bases, in that order; junction bases with no gene match: 7. Germline V gene data show CDR1 as MNHEY and CDR2 as SVGAGI.

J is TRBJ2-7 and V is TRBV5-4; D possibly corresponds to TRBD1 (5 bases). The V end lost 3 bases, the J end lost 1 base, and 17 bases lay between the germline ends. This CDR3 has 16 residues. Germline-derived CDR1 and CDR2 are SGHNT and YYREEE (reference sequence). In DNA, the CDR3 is TGTGCCAGCAGCTCCTCTCAGGGTACGGAGTCCTACGAGCAGTACTTC. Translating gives CASSSSQGTESYEQYF.

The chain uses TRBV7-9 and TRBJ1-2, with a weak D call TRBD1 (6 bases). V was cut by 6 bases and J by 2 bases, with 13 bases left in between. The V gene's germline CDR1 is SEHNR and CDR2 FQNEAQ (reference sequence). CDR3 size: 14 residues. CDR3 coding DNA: TGTGCCAGCAGATCACAGGGATCCAACTATGGCTACACCTTC. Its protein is CASRSQGSNYGYTF.

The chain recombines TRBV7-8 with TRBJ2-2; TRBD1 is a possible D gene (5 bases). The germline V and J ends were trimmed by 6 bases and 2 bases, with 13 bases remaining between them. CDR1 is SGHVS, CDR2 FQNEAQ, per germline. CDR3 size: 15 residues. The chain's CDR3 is CASRLRQTNTGELFF. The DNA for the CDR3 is TGTGCCAGCAGGTTAAGACAGACTAACACCGGGGAGCTGTTTTTT.

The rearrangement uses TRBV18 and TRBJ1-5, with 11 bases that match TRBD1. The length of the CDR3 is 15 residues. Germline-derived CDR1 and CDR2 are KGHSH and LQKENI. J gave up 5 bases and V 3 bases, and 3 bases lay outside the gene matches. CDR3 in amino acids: CASSPGQGAYQPQHF. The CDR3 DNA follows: TGTGCCAGCTCACCCGGACAGGGGGCTTATCAGCCCCAGCATTTT. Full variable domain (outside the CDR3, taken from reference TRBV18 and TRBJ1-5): NAGVMQNPRHLVRRRGQEARLRCSPMKGHSHVYWYRQLPEEGLKFMVYLQKENIIDESGMPKERFSAEFPKEGPSILRIQQVVRGDSAAYFCASSPGQGAYQPQHFGDGTRLSIL.

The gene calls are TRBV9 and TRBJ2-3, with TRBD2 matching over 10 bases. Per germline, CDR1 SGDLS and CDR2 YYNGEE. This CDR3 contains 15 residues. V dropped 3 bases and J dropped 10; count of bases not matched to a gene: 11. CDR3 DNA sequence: TGTGCCAGCAGCGGAATCGGGACTAGCGCCGTTGCGCAGTATTTT. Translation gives CASSGIGTSAVAQYF.

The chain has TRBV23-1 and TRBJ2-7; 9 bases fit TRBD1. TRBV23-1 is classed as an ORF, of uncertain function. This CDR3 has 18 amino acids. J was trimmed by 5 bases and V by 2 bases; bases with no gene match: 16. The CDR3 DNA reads TGCGCCAGCAGTCAACGCCTCGAGACAGGGGGTATCGATCACGAGCAGTACTTC. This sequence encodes CASSQRLETGGIDHEQYF.

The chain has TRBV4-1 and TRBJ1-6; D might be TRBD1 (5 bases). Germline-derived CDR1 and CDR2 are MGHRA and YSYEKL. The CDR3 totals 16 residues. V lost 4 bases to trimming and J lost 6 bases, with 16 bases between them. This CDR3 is CASSPSGSPFNSPLHF. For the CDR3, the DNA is TGCGCCAGCAGCCCGTCAGGGTCCCCATTTAATTCACCCCTCCACTTT.

CDR3 DNA: TGTGCCAGCAGCGTAGATGGAGCACCTACCTACGAGCAGTACTTC. Protein: CASSVDGAPTYEQYF. The chain employs TRBV9 and TRBJ2-7; D is undetermined. The CDR3 has 15 amino acids. Germline V gene sequence: CDR1 SGDLS, CDR2 YYNGEE. Deletions cut 0 bases from V and 2 bases from J, with 12 bases between.

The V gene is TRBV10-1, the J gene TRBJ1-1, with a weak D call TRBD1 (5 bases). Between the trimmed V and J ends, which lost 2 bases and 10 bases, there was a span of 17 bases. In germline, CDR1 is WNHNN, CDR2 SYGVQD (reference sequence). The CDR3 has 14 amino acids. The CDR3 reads CASSEGRGRQGAFF. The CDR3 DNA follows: TGCGCCAGCAGTGAGGGTAGGGGAAGACAAGGAGCTTTCTTT.

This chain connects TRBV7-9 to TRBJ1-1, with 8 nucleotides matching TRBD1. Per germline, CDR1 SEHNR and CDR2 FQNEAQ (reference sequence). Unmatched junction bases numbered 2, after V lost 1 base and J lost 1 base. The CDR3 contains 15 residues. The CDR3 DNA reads TGTGCCAGCAGCTTAGGGGGGACAGGGAACACTGAAGCTTTCTTT. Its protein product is CASSLGGTGNTEAFF.

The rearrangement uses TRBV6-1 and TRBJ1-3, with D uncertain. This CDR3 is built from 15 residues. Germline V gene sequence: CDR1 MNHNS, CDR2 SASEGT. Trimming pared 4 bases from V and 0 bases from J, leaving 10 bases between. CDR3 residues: CASSGESFSGNTIYF. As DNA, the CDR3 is TGTGCCAGCAGTGGGGAGAGCTTCTCTGGAAACACCATATATTTT.

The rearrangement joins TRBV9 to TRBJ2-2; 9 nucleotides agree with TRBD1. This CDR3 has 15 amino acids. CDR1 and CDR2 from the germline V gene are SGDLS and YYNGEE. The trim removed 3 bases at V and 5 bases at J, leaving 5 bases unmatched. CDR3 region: CASSDTGGATGELFF. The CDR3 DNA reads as TGTGCCAGCAGCGATACAGGGGGCGCGACCGGGGAGCTGTTTTTT.

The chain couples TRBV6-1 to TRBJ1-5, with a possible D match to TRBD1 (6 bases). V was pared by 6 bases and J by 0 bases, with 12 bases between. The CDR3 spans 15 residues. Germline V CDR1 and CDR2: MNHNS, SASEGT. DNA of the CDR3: TGTGCCAGCAGAAGACAGGCTTATAGCAATCAGCCCCAGCATTTT. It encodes CASRRQAYSNQPQHF.

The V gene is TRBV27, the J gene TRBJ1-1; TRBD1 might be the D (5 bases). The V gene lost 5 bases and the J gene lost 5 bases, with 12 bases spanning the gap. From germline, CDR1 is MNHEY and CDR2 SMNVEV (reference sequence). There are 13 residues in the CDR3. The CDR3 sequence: CASSGGWGTEAFF. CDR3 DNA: TGTGCCAGCAGTGGGGGGTGGGGGACTGAAGCTTTCTTT.